This T cell receptor beta chain was documented in a study of CD8 T cells in Susac syndrome. In the case of this clonotype: Its antigen is not known.

In germline, CDR1 is ENHRY, CDR2 SYGVKD. Trimming removed 2 bases at V and 11 bases at J, with 12 bases between. CDR3 length: 12 amino acids. Findings and caveats of the study: It was acknowledged in the study that its TCR sequencing and HLA analysis involved a relatively small number of individuals.

TCR beta sequencing was performed on blood CD8+ and CD4+ T cells. The patients who served as multiple sclerosis controls were treatment-naive and had stable or active relapsing-remitting disease that fulfilled the revised McDonald criteria. When the RNA was reverse transcribed, random hexamers were used with an input of about 0.45 to 1 ug. Amplification of TCR beta CDR3 across 54 Vbeta and 13 Jbeta was performed with immunoSEQ multiplex PCR. Via MiXCR, TCRdb re-called the immunoSEQ multiplex PCR reads, giving one row per CDR3 protein. The sample lists around 120,000 distinct CDR3 sequences; roughly 94% were seen once.

J is TRBJ1-1 and V is TRBV10-3; D ambiguous. The receptor was derived from a human donor with multiple sclerosis. The sample was CD4+ T cells from PBMCs. CDR3 sequence: CAISETEGMAFF. In DNA, the CDR3 is TGTGCCATCAGTGAGACGGAGGGAATGGCTTTCTTT.